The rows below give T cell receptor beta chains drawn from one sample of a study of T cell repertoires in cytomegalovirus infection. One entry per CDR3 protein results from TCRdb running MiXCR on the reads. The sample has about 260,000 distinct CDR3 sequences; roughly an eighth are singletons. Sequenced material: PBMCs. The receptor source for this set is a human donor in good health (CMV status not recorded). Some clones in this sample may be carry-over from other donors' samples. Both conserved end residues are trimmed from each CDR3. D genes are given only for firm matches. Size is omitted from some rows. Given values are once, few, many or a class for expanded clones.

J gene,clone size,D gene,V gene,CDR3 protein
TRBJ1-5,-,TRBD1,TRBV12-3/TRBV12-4,ASRLGQNSNQPQH
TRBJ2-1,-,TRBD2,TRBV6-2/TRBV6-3,ASNPIAGGHNEQF
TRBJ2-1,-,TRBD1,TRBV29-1,SIGQGDNEQF
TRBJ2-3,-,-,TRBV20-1,SAFLAVASTDTQY
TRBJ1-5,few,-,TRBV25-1,ASSDSGWYQPQH
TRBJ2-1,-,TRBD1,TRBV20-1,SALKTGILNEQF
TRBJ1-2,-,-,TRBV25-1,ASSETLLTRGNYGYT
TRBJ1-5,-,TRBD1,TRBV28,ASTTGGNNQPQH
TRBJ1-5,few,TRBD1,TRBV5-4,ASSPDRGKGPQH
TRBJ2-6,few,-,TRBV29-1,SVSGIGANVLT
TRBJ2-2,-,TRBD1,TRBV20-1,SARDRQGASTGELF
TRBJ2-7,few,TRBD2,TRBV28,ASSFGGGPTYEQY
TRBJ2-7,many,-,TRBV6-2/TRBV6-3,ASSPDAPSYEQY
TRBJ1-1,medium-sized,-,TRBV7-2,ASSDDLYRATEAF
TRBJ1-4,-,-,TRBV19,ASQGGEKLF
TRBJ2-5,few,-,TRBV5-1,ASESGTEETQY
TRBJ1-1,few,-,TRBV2,ASQADINNTEAF
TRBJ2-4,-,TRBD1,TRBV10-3,AISSDRETKNIQY
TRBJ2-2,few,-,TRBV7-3,ASSLNKGNTGELF
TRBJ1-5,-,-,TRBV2,ASGGPQPQH
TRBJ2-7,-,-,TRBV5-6,ASSKRGEQY
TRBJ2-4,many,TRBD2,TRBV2,ASRKSREAAKNIQY
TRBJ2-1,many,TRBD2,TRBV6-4,ASSDGAGDYNEQF
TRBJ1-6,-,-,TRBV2,ASNGDLNSPLH
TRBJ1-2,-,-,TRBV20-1,SATTGFGNYGYT
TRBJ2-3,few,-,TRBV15,ATRRGSSTDTQY
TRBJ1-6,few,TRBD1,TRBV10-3,AISGTGDSPLH
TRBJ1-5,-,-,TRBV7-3,ASSFDRSQPQH
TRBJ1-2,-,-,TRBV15,ATSRESDYGYT
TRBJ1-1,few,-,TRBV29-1,SVVGSMNTEAF
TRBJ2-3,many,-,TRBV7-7,ASSPIPDTQY
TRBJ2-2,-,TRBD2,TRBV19,ASSPFGLAGGTGELF
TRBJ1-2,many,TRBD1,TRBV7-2,ASRITGVPNYGYT
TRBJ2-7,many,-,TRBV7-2,ASSLYSGAGTISYEQY
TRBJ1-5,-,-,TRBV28,ASSFLGVDQPQH
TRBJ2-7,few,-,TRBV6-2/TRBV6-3,ASSYFEGGYEQY
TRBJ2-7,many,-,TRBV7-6,ASSLEGVHEQY
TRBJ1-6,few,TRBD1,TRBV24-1,ATSDLGRQGSSYNSPLH
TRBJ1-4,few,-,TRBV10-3,AISESEGTNEKLF
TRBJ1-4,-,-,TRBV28,ASSSPGELNEKLF
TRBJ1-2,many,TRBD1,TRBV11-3,ASSGRDRANYGYT
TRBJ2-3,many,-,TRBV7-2,ASSPLGHTQY
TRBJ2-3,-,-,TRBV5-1,ASSLGGFSDTQY
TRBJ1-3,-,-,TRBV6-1,ASRVGHAIGGSGNTIY
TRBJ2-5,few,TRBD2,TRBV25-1,ASSDPGLAGETQY
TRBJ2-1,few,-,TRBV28,ASSLSGLPGEQF
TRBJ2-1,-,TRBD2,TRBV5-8,ASSLVVLTSGGNNEQF
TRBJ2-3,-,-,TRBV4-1,ASSLLPAGSTDTQY
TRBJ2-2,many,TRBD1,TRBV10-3,AISDSRGRQFTGELF
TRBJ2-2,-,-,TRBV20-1,SATDFAINTGELF
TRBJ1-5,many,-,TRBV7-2,ASRPNQGTQPQH
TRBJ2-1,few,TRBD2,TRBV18,ASSRTSPNSYNEQF
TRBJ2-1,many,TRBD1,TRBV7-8,ASSTRQGAYNEQF
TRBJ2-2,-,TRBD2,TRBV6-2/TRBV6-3,ASRPGGLAGTGELF
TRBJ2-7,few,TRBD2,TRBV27,ASSFSGRMDEQY
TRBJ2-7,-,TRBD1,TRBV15,ATSREQGAYEQY
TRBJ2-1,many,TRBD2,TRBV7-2,ASRLGGYNEQF
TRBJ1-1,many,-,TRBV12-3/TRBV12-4,ASRSVHVPPETEAF
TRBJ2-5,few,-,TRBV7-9,ASSSDQETQY
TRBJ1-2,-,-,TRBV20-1,SVSEPPGYT